A single sample gave rise to the 20 T cell receptor beta chains below, sequenced in a study of response to subunit inactivated influenza vaccine. TCRdb ran MiXCR on the RT-PCR reads and lists one entry per CDR3 protein. Of about 650,000 distinct CDR3 sequences listed, about a sixth are singletons. This sample comprised PBMCs from blood, obtained about 11 days after vaccination. All receptors come from a man between 45 and 60 years old who received an inactivated influenza vaccine.

This chain joins TRBV20-1 and TRBJ2-7; D may correspond to TRBD1 or TRBD2 (6 bases each). Germline V gives CDR1 DFQATT, CDR2 SNEGSKA (reference sequence). This CDR3 has 15 amino acids. Trimming pared 0 bases from V and 9 bases from J, leaving 21 bases between. For the CDR3, the DNA is TGCAGTGCTAGAGATTGGACAGCGGGCTACGAGGGGCAGTACTTC. Its translation: CSARDWTAGYEGQYF.

The chain combines TRBV7-6 with TRBJ2-5; no reliable D call. CDR1 and CDR2 (germline): SGHVS, FNYEAQ. The V and J ends lost 4 bases and 1 base respectively, with 7 bases between them. The CDR3 has 13 amino acids. In nucleotides, the CDR3 is TGTGCCAGCAGCTCGAGTCCCCAAGAGACCCAGTACTTC. Residues: CASSSSPQETQYF.

This rearrangement joins TRBV20-1 to TRBJ2-7; the match to TRBD2 covers 10 bases. The CDR3 is 15 amino acids. Germline V gene sequence: CDR1 DFQATT, CDR2 SNEGSKA (reference sequence). Trimming at V came to 5 bases and at J to 4 bases, leaving 11 bases not matched to a gene. In DNA, the CDR3 is TGCAGTGCTTCCTCCCCTACTAGCGGGGTTTACGAGCAGTACTTC. As protein: CSASSPTSGVYEQYF.

V and J are TRBV11-1 and TRBJ2-7, with 7 bases identical to TRBD2. The germline CDR1 and CDR2 sequences are SGHAT and FQDESV (reference sequence). Trimming took 5 bases from V and 1 from J; bases not matched to a gene: 17. This CDR3 is built from 18 residues. The CDR3 spells CASSLGPGGSFVSYEQYF. The DNA of the CDR3 is TGTGCCAGCAGCCTAGGACCGGGGGGTAGTTTTGTGTCCTACGAGCAGTACTTC.

This clonotype has only a few counts. The gene calls are TRBV7-9 and TRBJ2-1, with 8 bases fitting TRBD2. Germline V gives CDR1 SEHNR, CDR2 FQNEAQ (reference sequence). The V segment lost 7 bases and the J segment 7 bases; nucleotides outside the gene matches: 9. The CDR3 runs to 14 residues. This chain's CDR3 is CASTKGGGGNEQFF. The CDR3 region has the DNA TGTGCCAGCACCAAAGGAGGCGGGGGGAATGAGCAGTTCTTC. The full variable domain, with the rest looked up from reference TRBV7-9 and TRBJ2-1, is DTGVSQNPRHKITKRGQNVTFRCDPISEHNRLYWYRQTLGQGPEFLTYFQNEAQLEKSRLLSDRFSAERPKGSFSTLEIQRTEQGDSAMYLCASTKGGGGNEQFFGPGTRLTVL.

The rearrangement uses TRBV29-1 and TRBJ2-1; no clear D. With 6 bases removed from V and 0 bases from J, the gap between germline ends came to 12 bases. The CDR3 covers 14 residues. From germline, CDR1 is SQVTM and CDR2 ANQGSEA. The CDR3 coding sequence is TGCAGCGTCCCATTAGAAGGCTCCTACAATGAGCAGTTCTTC. Protein: CSVPLEGSYNEQFF.

This chain uses TRBV6-5 with TRBJ2-7, with D tentatively TRBD1 (6 bases). Germline V gene sequence: CDR1 MNHEY, CDR2 SVGAGI. The CDR3 runs to 12 residues. The germline V and J ends were trimmed by 10 bases and 3 bases, with 13 bases remaining between them. The CDR3 is CANGDILYEQYF. The CDR3 DNA is TGTGCCAACGGGGACATCCTCTACGAGCAGTACTTC.

V gene TRBV4-1 combines with J gene TRBJ2-4; TRBD2 aligns across 16 bases. With V trimmed by 4 bases and J by 0 bases, 3 bases remained unmatched. The CDR3 consists of 18 residues. Germline assignment: CDR1 MGHRA and CDR2 YSYEKL. CDR3 DNA: TGCGCCAGCAGCCGGGGACTAGCGGGGGGGCTAGCCAAAAACATTCAGTACTTC. It translates to CASSRGLAGGLAKNIQYF.

This clonotype was found a few times. The V call is TRBV7-2, the J call TRBJ2-2, with D unresolved. The V gene lost 4 bases and the J gene lost 3 bases, with 9 bases spanning the gap. The germline gives CDR1 SGHTA, CDR2 FQGNSA. The CDR3 totals 14 residues. The chain's CDR3 is CASSYTAHTGELFF. The DNA for the CDR3 is TGTGCCAGCAGCTACACAGCCCACACCGGGGAGCTGTTTTTT. Variable domain in full (rest from reference TRBV7-2 and TRBJ2-2): GAGVSQSPSNKVTEKGKDVELRCDPISGHTALYWYRQSLGQGLEFLIYFQGNSAPDKSGLPSDRFSAERTGGSVSTLTIQRTQQEDSAVYLCASSYTAHTGELFFGEGSRLTVL.

The chain joins TRBV11-2 to TRBJ2-3, with 8 bases identical to TRBD2. The CDR3 has 16 residues. Trimming removed 5 bases from V and 0 bases from J; junction bases left unmatched: 7. Germline V lookup: CDR1 SGHAT, CDR2 FQNNGV. The CDR3 reads CASSRVSGTSTDTQYF. The CDR3 DNA follows: TGTGCCAGCAGCCGCGTTAGCGGGACTAGCACAGATACGCAGTATTTT.

This clonotype has a count of ten or more. J is TRBJ2-2 and V is TRBV9, with D perhaps matching TRBD2 (6 bases). From germline, CDR1 is SGDLS and CDR2 YYNGEE. V was shortened by 0 bases and J by 4 bases, with 13 bases between the two germline ends. The length of the CDR3 is 16 residues. In nucleotides, the CDR3 is TGTGCCAGCAGCGTAGACGGGGGTCTTTCCACCGGGGAGCTGTTTTTT. Protein product: CASSVDGGLSTGELFF.

The chain links TRBV18 to TRBJ2-1; 8 bases line up with TRBD2. Losses at the gene ends were 3 bases for V and 4 bases for J; bases not matched to a gene: 5. The germline V gene encodes CDR1 KGHSH and CDR2 LQKENI. CDR3 length: 15 amino acids. The chain's CDR3 is CASSPSGGEYNEQFF. The CDR3 region has the DNA TGTGCCAGCTCACCTTCGGGAGGGGAGTACAATGAGCAGTTCTTC.

This sequence joins TRBV12-3 or TRBV12-4 and TRBJ1-1; the D is unclear. The CDR3 consists of 14 residues. Trimming took off 7 bases at V and 0 bases at J, with 12 bases between the two ends. For the CDR3, the DNA is TGTGCCAGCACCCTTAGGAGTTTGAACACTGAAGCTTTCTTT. Translating gives CASTLRSLNTEAFF.

This clonotype was found many times. V usage is TRBV5-1 and J usage is TRBJ1-1, with D unresolved. Trimming took off 0 bases at V and 4 bases at J, with 16 bases between the two ends. The CDR3 length is 16 residues. Germline V lookup: CDR1 SGHRS, CDR2 YFSETQ. This CDR3 is CASSLDIVPAGTEAFF. In DNA form, the CDR3 reads TGCGCCAGCAGCTTGGATATAGTCCCTGCGGGCACTGAAGCTTTCTTT.

The CDR3 nucleotides read TGTGCCAGCAGCTTAAGTAATTATCCGAGGGGAATCACTGAAGCTTTCTTT. Translating it yields CASSLSNYPRGITEAFF. The V gene is TRBV5-6, the J gene TRBJ1-1; weak D call: TRBD1 (5 bases). The CDR3 is 17 amino acids. V gave up 2 bases and J gave up 4 bases, with 21 bases separating them. The germline CDR1 and CDR2 sequences are SGHDT and YYEEEE.

The rearrangement links TRBV20-1 to TRBJ2-3; D is ambiguous. CDR3 length equals 16 residues. Germline-derived CDR1 and CDR2 are DFQATT and SNEGSKA (reference sequence). V was trimmed by 3 bases and J by 2 bases, leaving 18 bases between them. CDR3 bases: TGCAGTGCTAGGGATAACTTCTATCCTATCACAGATACGCAGTATTTT. Residues: CSARDNFYPITDTQYF.

V usage is TRBV6-1 and J usage is TRBJ1-6, with 9 bases fitting TRBD1. Per germline, CDR1 MNHNS and CDR2 SASEGT. The length of the CDR3 is 15 residues. V was pared by 7 bases and J by 6 bases, with 7 bases of the junction left unmatched. The CDR3 DNA is TGTGCCAGCAAACGGACAGGGGCGGGTAATTCACCCCTCCACTTT. Translating it yields CASKRTGAGNSPLHF.

The chain employs TRBV5-1 and TRBJ2-1; 7 bases are shared with TRBD2. CDR1 is SGHRS and CDR2 is YFSETQ in the germline V gene. V lost 4 bases, J lost 6 bases, and 4 bases stayed unmatched. The CDR3 runs to 13 residues. In DNA, the CDR3 is TGCGCCAGCAGCCAAACTAGCGTCAATGAGCAGTTCTTC. Its protein is CASSQTSVNEQFF.

The chain uses TRBV7-2 and TRBJ2-1; possibly TRBD1 or TRBD2 for D (6 bases each). Trimming shortened V by 1 base and J by 7 bases, and 17 bases separated the two germline ends. The CDR3 is 16 residues long. Germline CDR1 reads SGHTA; CDR2 reads FQGNSA. CDR3 nucleotides: TGTGCCAGCAGCTTAGAGGGGGGTTGGTTGAAGAATGAGCAGTTCTTC. Translation gives CASSLEGGWLKNEQFF.

The chain links TRBV14 to TRBJ2-5; D not resolved. This CDR3 region has 14 residues. Per germline, CDR1 SGHDN and CDR2 FVKESK. V dropped 4 bases and J dropped 5 bases, with 14 bases sitting between them. CDR3: CASSLVQSVETQYF. Here the CDR3 DNA reads TGTGCCAGCAGCCTCGTGCAATCGGTCGAGACCCAGTACTTC. The full variable domain, its missing parts supplied by reference TRBV14 and TRBJ2-5, is EAGVTQFPSHSVIEKGQTVTLRCDPISGHDNLYWYRRVMGKEIKFLLHFVKESKQDESGMPNNRFLAERTGGTYSTLKVQPAELEDSGVYFCASSLVQSVETQYFGPGTRLLVL.